The sequence of this T cell receptor (beta chain) was determined in a study of multiple sclerosis patients with progressive multifocal leukoencephalopathy. Sequencing was at survey level. Sequenced by immunoSEQ multiplex PCR; TCRdb stores in-frame clones only, minus some. The repertoire has roughly 34,000 clones, 89% of them found once; the top ten carry about 1.5%. The time point is: before natalizumab initiation. T0 blood was collected before the first natalizumab infusion. The CDR3 consists of 13 residues. Per the germline V gene, CDR1 is MNHNS and CDR2 is SASEGT. Trimming at V came to 7 bases and at J to 11 bases, leaving 13 bases not matched to a gene.

The sample consisted of PBMCs. The V gene is TRBV6-1, the J gene TRBJ2-5; 7 bases agree with TRBD1. The receptor was derived from a human donor with multiple sclerosis. The CDR3 nucleotides read TGTGCCAGCAAGAAGACACAGGGGTATGAGCAGTACTTC. This encodes CASKKTQGYEQYF.